Each of the 9 T cell receptor beta chains below was sequenced from the same sample in a study of CD8+CD57+ T cells in acquired aplastic anemia. Profiles of TCR beta VDJ and CDR3 were generated from a genomic DNA template. One entry per CDR3 protein results from TCRdb running MiXCR on the reads. This repertoire shows about 180,000 distinct CDR3 sequences, approximately 46% found once; its top ten account for around 3%. The sample was sorted CD4+, CD8+, or CD8+CD57+ T cells (not recorded which) from PBMCs. The receptors were gathered from a human donor in good health.

A few counts support this clonotype. This chain links TRBV19 with TRBJ1-6; possible D gene TRBD1, 6 bases. Germline CDR1 and CDR2: LNHDA and SQIVND (reference sequence). V was trimmed by 7 bases and J by 7 bases, leaving 17 bases between them. This CDR3 is 15 amino acids long. The CDR3 sequence is CASTPMGQRNSPLHF. As DNA, the CDR3 is TGTGCCAGTACCCCAATGGGACAAAGGAATTCACCCCTCCACTTT.

As concerns this clonotype: This could be a read error, since a much larger clone is one nucleotide away. The chain combines TRBV6-5 with TRBJ2-7; 10 bases match TRBD2. Germline CDR1 MNHEY, CDR2 SVGAGI. The CDR3 is made up of 15 amino acids. The CDR3 region is CAGSSRLAGTYEQYF. CDR3 bases: TGTGCCGGCAGTTCTCGACTAGCGGGTACCTACGAGCAGTACTTC.

This clonotype was recorded a few times. The rearrangement uses TRBV28 and TRBJ1-6, with 9 bases identical to TRBD1. This CDR3 has 15 residues. V was clipped by 6 bases and J by 8 bases; unmatched bases: 8. Looked up from germline, CDR1 is MDHEN and CDR2 is SYDVKM. The CDR3, as DNA: TGTGCCAGCAGGCCCGGGACAGGGTTACATTCACCCCTCCACTTT. Translation gives CASRPGTGLHSPLHF.

The V call is TRBV7-9, the J call TRBJ1-6; D is unclear. V gave up 2 bases and J gave up 5 bases, with 7 bases separating them. CDR3 size: 14 residues. Germline V gene sequence: CDR1 SEHNR, CDR2 FQNEAQ (reference sequence). The CDR3 here is CASSLRWDNSPLHF. The CDR3 DNA sequence: TGTGCCAGCAGCTTACGGTGGGATAATTCACCCCTCCACTTT.

This chain uses TRBV6-2 or TRBV6-3 with TRBJ2-3; D is possibly TRBD2 (5 bases). The CDR3 is made up of 13 amino acids. Trimming shortened V by 6 bases and J by 3 bases, and 10 bases separated the two germline ends. From germline, CDR1 is MNHEY and CDR2 SVGEGT. Here the CDR3 DNA reads TGTGCCAGCAGCTGGAGAGGGACAGATACGCAGTATTTT. It specifies CASSWRGTDTQYF.

At least ten counts were recorded for this clonotype. The CDR3: CASSSDRTTDTQYF. The DNA for the CDR3 is TGTGCCAGCAGTTCAGACAGGACCACAGATACGCAGTATTTT. The chain employs TRBV12-3 or TRBV12-4 and TRBJ2-3; D may be TRBD1 (6 bases). The CDR3 spans 14 residues. The V and J ends lost 4 bases and 2 bases respectively, with 10 bases between them.

The gene calls are TRBV27 and TRBJ2-3; 8 bases line up with TRBD1. After removal of 6 bases from V and 0 bases from J, the junction contained 8 bases not matched to a gene. The CDR3 totals 16 residues. CDR1 and CDR2 from the germline V gene are MNHEY and SMNVEV (reference sequence). CDR3 protein: CASRTVRQGSTDTQYF. The DNA of the CDR3 is TGTGCCAGCAGAACCGTTCGACAGGGGAGCACAGATACGCAGTATTTT.

Only a few counts were recorded for this clonotype. The rearrangement joins TRBV20-1 to TRBJ2-7, with 10 bases aligning to TRBD2. The CDR3 covers 15 residues. V was pared by 6 bases and J by 5 bases, with 13 bases of the junction left unmatched. Germline CDR1 reads DFQATT; CDR2 reads SNEGSKA (reference sequence). The DNA of the CDR3 is TGCAGTGCCCCAGGCCGAGCGGGAGGGCCCCACGAGCAGTACTTC. Protein sequence: CSAPGRAGGPHEQYF.

V usage is TRBV24-1 and J usage is TRBJ2-6, with no clear D. This CDR3 has 15 amino acids. Germline values: CDR1 KGHDR, CDR2 SFDVKD. V was clipped by 0 bases and J by 4 bases, with 6 bases between them. The CDR3 bases are TGTGCCACCAGTGATTTGGAGACAGGGGCCAACGTCCTGACTTTC. Translation: CATSDLETGANVLTF.